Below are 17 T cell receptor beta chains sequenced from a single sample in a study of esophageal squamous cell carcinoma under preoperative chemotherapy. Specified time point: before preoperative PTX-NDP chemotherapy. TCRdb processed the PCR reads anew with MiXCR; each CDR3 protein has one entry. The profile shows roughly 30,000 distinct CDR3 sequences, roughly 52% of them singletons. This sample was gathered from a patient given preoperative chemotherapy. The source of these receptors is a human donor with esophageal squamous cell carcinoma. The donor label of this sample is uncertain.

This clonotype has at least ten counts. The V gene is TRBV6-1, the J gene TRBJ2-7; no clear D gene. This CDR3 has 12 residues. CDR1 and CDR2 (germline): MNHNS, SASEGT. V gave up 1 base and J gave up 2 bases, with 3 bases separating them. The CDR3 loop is CASSEEAYEQYF. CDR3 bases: TGTGCCAGCAGTGAAGAAGCCTACGAGCAGTACTTC.

This CDR3 reads CASSHPGGGGRVTDTQYF. The CDR3 region has the DNA TGTGCCAGCAGCCATCCGGGGGGGGGTGGCCGTGTCACAGATACGCAGTACTTC. The J gene is TRBJ2-5, the V gene TRBV7-2; 8 positions agree with TRBD2. In germline, CDR1 is SGHTA, CDR2 FQGNSA. This CDR3 has 18 residues. V was pared by 5 bases and J by 11 bases, with 25 bases of the junction left unmatched.

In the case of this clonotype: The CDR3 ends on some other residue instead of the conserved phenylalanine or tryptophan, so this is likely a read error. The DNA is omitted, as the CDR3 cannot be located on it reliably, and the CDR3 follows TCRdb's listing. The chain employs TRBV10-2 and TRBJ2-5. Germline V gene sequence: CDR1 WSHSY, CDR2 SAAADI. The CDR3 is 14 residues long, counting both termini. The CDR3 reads CASSEAGYQETQFL.

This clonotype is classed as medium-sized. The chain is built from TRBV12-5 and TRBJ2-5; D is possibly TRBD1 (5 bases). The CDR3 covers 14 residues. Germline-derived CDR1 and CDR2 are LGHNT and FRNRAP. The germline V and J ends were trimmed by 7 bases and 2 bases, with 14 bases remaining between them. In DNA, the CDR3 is TGTGCTAGTGCCTTGGGGCACCAACAAGAGACCCAGTACTTC. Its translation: CASALGHQQETQYF.

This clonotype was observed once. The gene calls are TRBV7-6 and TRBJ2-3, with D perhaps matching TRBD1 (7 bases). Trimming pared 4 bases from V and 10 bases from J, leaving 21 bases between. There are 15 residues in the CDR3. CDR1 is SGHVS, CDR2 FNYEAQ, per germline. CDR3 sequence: CASSWQGGNTGAQYF. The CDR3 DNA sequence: TGTGCCAGCAGCTGGCAGGGGGGAAACACCGGTGCGCAGTATTTT.

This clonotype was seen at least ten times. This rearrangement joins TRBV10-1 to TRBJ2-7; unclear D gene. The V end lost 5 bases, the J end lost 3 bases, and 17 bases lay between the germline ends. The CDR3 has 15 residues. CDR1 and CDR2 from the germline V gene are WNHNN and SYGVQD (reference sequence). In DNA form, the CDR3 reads TGCGCCAGCAGTTCCCCATCGGGTGGGGACTACGAGCAGTACTTC. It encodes CASSSPSGGDYEQYF.

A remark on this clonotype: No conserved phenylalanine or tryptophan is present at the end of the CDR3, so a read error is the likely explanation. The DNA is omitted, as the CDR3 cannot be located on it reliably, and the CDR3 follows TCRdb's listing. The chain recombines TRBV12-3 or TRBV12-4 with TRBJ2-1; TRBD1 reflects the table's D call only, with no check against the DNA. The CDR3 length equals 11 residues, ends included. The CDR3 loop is CASSGGFTRVP.

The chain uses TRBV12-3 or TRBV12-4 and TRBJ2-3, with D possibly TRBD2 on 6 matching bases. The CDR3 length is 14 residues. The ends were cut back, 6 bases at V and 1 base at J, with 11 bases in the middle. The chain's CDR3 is CASRVSGGTDTQYF. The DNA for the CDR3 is TGTGCCAGCAGGGTTAGCGGAGGCACAGATACGCAGTATTTT.

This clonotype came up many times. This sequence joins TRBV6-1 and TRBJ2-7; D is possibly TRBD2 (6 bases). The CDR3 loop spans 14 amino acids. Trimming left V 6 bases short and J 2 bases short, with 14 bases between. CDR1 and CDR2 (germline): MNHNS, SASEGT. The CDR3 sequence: CASSLLAQTYEQYF. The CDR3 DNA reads TGTGCCAGCAGCCTCCTAGCGCAAACCTACGAGCAGTACTTC.

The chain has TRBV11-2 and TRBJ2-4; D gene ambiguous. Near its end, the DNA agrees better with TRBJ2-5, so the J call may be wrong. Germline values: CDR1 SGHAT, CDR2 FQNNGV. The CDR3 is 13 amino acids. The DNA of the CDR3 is TGTGCCAGCAGCTTTGGGCGGTCAGAGACCCAGTACTTC. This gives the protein CASSFGRSETQYF.

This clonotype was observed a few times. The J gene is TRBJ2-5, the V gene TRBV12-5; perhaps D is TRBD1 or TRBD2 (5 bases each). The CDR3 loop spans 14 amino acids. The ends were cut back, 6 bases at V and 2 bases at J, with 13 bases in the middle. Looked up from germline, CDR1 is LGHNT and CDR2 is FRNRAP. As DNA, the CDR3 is TGTGCTAGTGGCCTGGACACTAGACAAGAGACCCAGTACTTC. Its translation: CASGLDTRQETQYF.

Written as DNA, the CDR3 is TGTGCCAGCAGCTCGGGAGGGGGGCCCTACAATGAGCAGTTCTTC. It encodes CASSSGGGPYNEQFF. This chain uses TRBV7-2 with TRBJ2-1; 8 bases map to TRBD2. Germline V gives CDR1 SGHTA, CDR2 FQGNSA. The CDR3 has 15 amino acids. V lost 4 bases and J lost 2; bases outside the gene matches: 4.

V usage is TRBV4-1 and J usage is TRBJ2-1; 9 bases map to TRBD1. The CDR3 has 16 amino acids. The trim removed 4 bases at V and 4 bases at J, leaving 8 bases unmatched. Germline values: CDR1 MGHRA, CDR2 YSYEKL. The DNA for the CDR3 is TGCGCCAGCAGCCGCCTGAGGGACAGGGCTTACAATGAGCAGTTCTTC. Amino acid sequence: CASSRLRDRAYNEQFF.

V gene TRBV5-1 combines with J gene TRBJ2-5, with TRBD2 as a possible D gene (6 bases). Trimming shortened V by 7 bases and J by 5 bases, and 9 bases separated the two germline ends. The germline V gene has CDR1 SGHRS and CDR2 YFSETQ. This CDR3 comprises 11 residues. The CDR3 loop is CASLEGETQYF. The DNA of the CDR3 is TGCGCCAGCCTGGAGGGGGAGACCCAGTACTTC.

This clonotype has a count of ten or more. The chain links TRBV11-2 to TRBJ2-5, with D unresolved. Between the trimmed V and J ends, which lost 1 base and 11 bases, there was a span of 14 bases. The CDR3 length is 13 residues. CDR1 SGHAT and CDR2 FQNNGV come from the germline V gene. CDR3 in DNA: TGTGCCAGCAGCTTAGGTGGCGATGGTGAGCAGTACTTC. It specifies CASSLGGDGEQYF.

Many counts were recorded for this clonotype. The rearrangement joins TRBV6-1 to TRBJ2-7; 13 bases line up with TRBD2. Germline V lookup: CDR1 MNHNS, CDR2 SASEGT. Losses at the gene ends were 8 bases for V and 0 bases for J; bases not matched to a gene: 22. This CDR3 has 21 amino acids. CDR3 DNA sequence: TGTGCCAGCCCATATAGGGGTGAGGGGTTAGGACTAGCGGGAGCCTCCTACGAGCAGTACTTC. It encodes CASPYRGEGLGLAGASYEQYF.

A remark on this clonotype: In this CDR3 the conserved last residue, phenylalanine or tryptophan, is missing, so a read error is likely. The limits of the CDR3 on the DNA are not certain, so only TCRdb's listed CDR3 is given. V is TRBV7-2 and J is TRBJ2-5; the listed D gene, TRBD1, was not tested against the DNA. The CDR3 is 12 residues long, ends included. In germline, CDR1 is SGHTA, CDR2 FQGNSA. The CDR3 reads CASSLGEKPRHL.